The sequence of this T cell receptor beta chain was determined in a study of identical twins. This clonotype was observed a handful of times. Through template switching, a universal primer site was introduced, and the cDNA contained unique molecular identifiers. TCRdb fed the 5' RACE reads into MiXCR, producing one record per CDR3 protein. The sample gives 420,000 or so distinct CDR3 sequences, less than 20% of which show up once; 12% is in the top ten. Sequencing was performed on naive T cells sorted from blood. The sequence was collected from a man aged 45-60 years in good health.

The CDR3 sequence is CASSGRLLGAAGELFF. The CDR3, as DNA: TGTGCCAGCAGCGGTAGACTCTTGGGGGCCGCCGGGGAGCTGTTTTTT. The chain links TRBV7-9 to TRBJ2-2, with D possibly being TRBD1 (6 bases). This CDR3 is 16 amino acids long. Germline CDR1 is SEHNR and CDR2 is FQNEAQ (reference sequence). V was shortened by 5 bases and J by 6 bases, with 19 bases between the two germline ends.